The TCR beta chain described here comes from a study of OX40 agonist ivuxolimab in advanced cancers. For the study at large: Ivuxolimab, an agonist antibody against OX40 (CD134), was given to patients. Prior therapy, whether anti-PD-1, anti-PD-L1 or anti-CTLA-4, was allowed, and 35% to 40% had some. Study-wide results and caveats: In the 0.1 to 3.0 mg/kg range, CD4+ and CD8+ blood T cells had expanded clonally by week 6.

Clones were sequenced by immunoSEQ multiplex PCR, and TCRdb holds only the in-frame ones, with some missing. Of 17,000 or so clones detected, roughly 85% appear once; the ten largest clones hold 10% to 15%. The V and J ends lost 8 bases and 0 bases respectively, with 10 bases between them. From germline, CDR1 is MNHEY and CDR2 SMNVEV (reference sequence). CDR3 length: 13 amino acids. A remark on this clone: Its antigen is as yet unknown.

This chain joins TRBV27 and TRBJ2-5; D unclear. The sequencing here drew on CD4+ or CD8+ T cells sorted from blood, taken in a trial of the OX40 agonist ivuxolimab. This sequence originates from an adult with an advanced solid tumor such as melanoma, head and neck, liver or kidney cancer. Here the CDR3 reads CASRGGHQETQYF. The CDR3 DNA reads TGTGCCAGCCGAGGCGGCCACCAAGAGACCCAGTACTTC.